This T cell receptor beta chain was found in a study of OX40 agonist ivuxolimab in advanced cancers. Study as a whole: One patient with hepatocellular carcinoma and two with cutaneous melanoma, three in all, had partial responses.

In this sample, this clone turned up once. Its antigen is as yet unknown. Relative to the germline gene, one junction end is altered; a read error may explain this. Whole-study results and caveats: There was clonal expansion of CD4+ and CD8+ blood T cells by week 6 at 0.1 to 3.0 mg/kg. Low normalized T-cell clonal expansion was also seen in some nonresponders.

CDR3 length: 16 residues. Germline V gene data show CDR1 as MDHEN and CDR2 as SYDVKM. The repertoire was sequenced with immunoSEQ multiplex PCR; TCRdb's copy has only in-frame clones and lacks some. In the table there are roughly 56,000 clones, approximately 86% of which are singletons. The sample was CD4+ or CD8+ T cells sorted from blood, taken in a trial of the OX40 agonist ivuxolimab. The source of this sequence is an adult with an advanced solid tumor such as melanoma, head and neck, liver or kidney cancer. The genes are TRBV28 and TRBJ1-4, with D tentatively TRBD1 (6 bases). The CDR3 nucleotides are TGTGCCAGCAGTCCGACACGGAGGGGGTTTAATGGAAAACTGTTTTTT. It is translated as CASSPTRRGFNGKLFF. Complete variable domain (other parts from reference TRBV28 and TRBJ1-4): DVKVTQSSRYLVKRTGEKVFLECVQDMDHENMFWYRQDPGLGLRLIYFSYDVKMKEKGDIPEGYSVSREKKERFSLILESASTNQTSMYLCASSPTRRGFNGKLFFGSGTQLSVL.